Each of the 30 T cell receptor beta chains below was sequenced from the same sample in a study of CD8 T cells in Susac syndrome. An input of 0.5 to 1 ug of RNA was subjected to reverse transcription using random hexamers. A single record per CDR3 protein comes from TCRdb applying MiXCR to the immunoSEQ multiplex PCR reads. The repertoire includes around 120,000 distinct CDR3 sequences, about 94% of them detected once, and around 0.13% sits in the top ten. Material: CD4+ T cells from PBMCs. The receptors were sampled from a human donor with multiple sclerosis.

The CDR3, as DNA: TGTGCCAGCTCAGGTGGGGCCACTGAAGCTTTCTTT. Protein product: CASSGGATEAFF. The rearrangement joins TRBV18 to TRBJ1-1, with D maybe TRBD1 (5 bases). The CDR3 has 12 amino acids. Trimming cost V 5 bases and J 4 bases, with 8 bases left between them. The germline V gene has CDR1 KGHSH and CDR2 LQKENI.

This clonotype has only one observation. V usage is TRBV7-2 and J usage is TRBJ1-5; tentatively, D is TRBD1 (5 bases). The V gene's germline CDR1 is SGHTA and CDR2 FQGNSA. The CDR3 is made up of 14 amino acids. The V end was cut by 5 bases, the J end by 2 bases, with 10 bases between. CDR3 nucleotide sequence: TGTGCCAGCAGCCGTGGGACCGGCAATCAGCCCCAGCATTTT. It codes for CASSRGTGNQPQHF. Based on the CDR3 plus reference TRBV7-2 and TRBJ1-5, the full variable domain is GAGVSQSPSNKVTEKGKDVELRCDPISGHTALYWYRQSLGQGLEFLIYFQGNSAPDKSGLPSDRFSAERTGGSVSTLTIQRTQQEDSAVYLCASSRGTGNQPQHFGDGTRLSIL.

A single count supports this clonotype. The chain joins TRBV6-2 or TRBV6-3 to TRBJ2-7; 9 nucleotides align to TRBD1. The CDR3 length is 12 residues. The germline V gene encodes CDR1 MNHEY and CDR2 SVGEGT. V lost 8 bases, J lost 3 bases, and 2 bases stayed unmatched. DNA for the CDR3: TGTGCCAGCGCGGACAGGGGCTACGAGCAGTACTTC. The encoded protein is CASADRGYEQYF.

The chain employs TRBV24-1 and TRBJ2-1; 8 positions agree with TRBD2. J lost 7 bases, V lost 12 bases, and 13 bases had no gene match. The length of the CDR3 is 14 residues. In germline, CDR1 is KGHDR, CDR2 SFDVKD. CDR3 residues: CASSGTRGSNEQFF. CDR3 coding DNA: TGTGCCTCCTCCGGGACTAGAGGCAGTAATGAGCAGTTCTTC.

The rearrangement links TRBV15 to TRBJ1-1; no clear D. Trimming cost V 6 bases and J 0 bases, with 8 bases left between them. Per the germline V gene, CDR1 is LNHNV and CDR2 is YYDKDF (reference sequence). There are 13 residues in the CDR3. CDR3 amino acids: CATSLTVNTEAFF. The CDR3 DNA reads TGTGCCACCAGTCTCACGGTGAACACTGAAGCTTTCTTT.

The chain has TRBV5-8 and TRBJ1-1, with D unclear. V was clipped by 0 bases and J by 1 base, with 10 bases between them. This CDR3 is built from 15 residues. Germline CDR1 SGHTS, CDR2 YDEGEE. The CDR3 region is CASSLGLHANTEAFF. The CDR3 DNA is TGTGCCAGCAGCTTGGGCCTTCACGCGAACACTGAAGCTTTCTTT.

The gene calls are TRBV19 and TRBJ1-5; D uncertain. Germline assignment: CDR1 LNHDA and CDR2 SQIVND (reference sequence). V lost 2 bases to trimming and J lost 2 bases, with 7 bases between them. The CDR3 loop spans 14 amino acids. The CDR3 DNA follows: TGTGCCAGTAGTATACCGGACGGCAATCAGCCCCAGCATTTT. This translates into CASSIPDGNQPQHF.

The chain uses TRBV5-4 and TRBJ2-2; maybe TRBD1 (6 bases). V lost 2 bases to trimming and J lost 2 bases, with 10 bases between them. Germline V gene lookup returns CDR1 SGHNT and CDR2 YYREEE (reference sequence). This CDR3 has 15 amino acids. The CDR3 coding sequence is TGTGCCAGCAGCTTACAGGGTACCAACACCGGGGAGCTGTTTTTT. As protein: CASSLQGTNTGELFF.

CDR3 coding DNA: TGTGCCAGCAGTTTCCAGGGGACACCACATGGCTACACCTTC. It encodes CASSFQGTPHGYTF. The chain joins TRBV27 to TRBJ1-2; possibly TRBD1 for D (6 bases). From germline, CDR1 is MNHEY and CDR2 SMNVEV (reference sequence). Trimming removed 3 bases at V and 6 bases at J, with 14 bases between. The CDR3 consists of 14 residues.

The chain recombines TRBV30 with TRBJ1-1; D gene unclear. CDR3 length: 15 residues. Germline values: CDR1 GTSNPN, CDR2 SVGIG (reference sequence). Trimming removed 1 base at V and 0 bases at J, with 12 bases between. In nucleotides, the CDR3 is TGTGCCTGGAGTGGGCCCGGCGGTATGAACACTGAAGCTTTCTTT. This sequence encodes CAWSGPGGMNTEAFF.

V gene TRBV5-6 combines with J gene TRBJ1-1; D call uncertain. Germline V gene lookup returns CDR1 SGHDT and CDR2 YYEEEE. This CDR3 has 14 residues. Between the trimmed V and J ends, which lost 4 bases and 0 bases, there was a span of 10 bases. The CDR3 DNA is TGTGCCAGCAGCCTGGAAAGATTGAACACTGAAGCTTTCTTT. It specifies CASSLERLNTEAFF.

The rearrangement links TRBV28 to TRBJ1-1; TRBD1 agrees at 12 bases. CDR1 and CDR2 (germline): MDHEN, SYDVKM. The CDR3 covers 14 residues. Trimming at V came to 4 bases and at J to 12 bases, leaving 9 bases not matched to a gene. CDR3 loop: CASSSTGTGGGTFF. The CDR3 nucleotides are TGTGCCAGCAGTTCCACCGGGACAGGGGGCGGAACTTTCTTT.

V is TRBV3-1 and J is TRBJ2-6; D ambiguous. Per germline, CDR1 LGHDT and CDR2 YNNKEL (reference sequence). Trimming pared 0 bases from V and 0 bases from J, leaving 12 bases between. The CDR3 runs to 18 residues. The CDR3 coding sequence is TGTGCCAGCAGCCAAGATCATGCCAGAAACTCTGGGGCCAACGTCCTGACTTTC. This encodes CASSQDHARNSGANVLTF.

The CDR3 loop reads CASSLMRTGGTGEQYF. The CDR3 DNA reads TGCGCCAGCAGCTTGATGCGGACAGGGGGCACGGGCGAGCAGTACTTC. This chain uses TRBV5-1 with TRBJ2-7, with TRBD1 identical over 11 bases. The CDR3 is 16 residues long. Germline CDR1 is SGHRS and CDR2 is YFSETQ. V was pared by 1 base and J by 6 bases, with 9 bases of the junction left unmatched.

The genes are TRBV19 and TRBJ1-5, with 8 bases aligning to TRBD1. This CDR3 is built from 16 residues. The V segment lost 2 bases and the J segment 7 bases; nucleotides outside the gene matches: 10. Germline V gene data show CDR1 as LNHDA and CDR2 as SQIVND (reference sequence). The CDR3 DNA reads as TGTGCCAGTAGTATACCGGGCCAGGGGGCGCGGCAGCCCCAGCATTTT. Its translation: CASSIPGQGARQPQHF.

Written as DNA, the CDR3 is TGCAGTGCTAGCTGGGCGGTCACAGATACGCAGTATTTT. Translating it yields CSASWAVTDTQYF. This chain links TRBV20-1 with TRBJ2-3; D not resolved. Between the trimmed V and J ends, which lost 3 bases and 2 bases, there was a span of 9 bases. The germline V gene has CDR1 DFQATT and CDR2 SNEGSKA (reference sequence). The CDR3 covers 13 residues.

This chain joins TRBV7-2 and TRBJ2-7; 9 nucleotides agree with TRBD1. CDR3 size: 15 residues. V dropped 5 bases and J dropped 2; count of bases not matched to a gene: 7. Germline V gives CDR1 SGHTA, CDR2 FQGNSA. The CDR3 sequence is CASSRRQGETYEQYF. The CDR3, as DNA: TGTGCCAGCAGCCGTAGACAGGGGGAAACCTACGAGCAGTACTTC.

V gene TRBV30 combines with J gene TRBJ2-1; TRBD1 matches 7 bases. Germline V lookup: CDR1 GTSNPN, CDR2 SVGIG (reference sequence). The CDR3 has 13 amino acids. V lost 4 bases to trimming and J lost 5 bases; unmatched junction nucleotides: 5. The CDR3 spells CAWTGQSNNEQFF. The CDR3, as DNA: TGTGCCTGGACGGGACAGAGCAACAATGAGCAGTTCTTC.

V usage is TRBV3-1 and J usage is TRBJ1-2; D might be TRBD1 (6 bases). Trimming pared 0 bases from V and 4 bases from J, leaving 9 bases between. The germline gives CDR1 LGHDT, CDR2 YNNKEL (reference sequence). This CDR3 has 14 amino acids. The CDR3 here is CASSQDLQGYGYTF. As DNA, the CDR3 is TGTGCCAGCAGCCAAGATCTACAGGGCTATGGCTACACCTTC.

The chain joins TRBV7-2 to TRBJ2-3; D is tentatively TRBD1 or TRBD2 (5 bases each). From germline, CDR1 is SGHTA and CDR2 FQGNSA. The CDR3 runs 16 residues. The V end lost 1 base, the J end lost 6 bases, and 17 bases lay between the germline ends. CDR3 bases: TGTGCCAGCAGCTTAGGGGCCGGGACGAAGATGGATACGCAGTATTTT. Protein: CASSLGAGTKMDTQYF.

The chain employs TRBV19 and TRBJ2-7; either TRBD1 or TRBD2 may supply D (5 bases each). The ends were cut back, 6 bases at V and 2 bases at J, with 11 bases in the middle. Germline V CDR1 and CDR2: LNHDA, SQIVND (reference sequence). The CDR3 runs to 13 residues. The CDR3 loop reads CASRGTDAYEQYF. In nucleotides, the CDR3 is TGTGCCAGTAGAGGGACGGACGCCTACGAGCAGTACTTC.

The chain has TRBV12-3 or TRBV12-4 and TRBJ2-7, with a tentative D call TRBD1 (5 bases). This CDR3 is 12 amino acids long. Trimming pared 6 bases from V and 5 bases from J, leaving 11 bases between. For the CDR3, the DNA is TGTGCCAGCAGAACCGACAGAGACGAGCAGTACTTC. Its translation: CASRTDRDEQYF.

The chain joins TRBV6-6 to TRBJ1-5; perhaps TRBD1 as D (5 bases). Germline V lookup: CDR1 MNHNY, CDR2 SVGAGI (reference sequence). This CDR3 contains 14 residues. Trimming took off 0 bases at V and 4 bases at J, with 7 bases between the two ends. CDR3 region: CASSYSGLNQPQHF. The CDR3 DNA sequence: TGTGCCAGCAGTTACTCGGGACTTAATCAGCCCCAGCATTTT.

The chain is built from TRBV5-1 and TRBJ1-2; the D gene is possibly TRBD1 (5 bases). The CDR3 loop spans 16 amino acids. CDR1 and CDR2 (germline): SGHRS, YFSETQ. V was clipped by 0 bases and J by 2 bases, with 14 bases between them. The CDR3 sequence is CASSLGPGPFNYGYTF. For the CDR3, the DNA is TGCGCCAGCAGCTTGGGGCCAGGGCCCTTCAACTATGGCTACACCTTC.

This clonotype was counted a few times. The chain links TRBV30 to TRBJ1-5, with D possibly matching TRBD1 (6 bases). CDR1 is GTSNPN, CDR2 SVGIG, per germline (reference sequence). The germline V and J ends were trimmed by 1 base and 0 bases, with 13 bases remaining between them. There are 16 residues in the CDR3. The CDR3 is CAWSGETGRSNQPQHF. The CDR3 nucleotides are TGTGCCTGGAGTGGGGAAACAGGGCGTAGCAATCAGCCCCAGCATTTT.

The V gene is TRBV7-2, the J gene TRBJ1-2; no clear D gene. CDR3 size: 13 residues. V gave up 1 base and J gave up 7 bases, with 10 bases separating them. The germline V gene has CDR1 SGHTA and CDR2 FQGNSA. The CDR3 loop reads CASSLVGGVGYTF. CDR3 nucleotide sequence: TGTGCCAGCAGCTTAGTGGGCGGGGTTGGCTACACCTTC.

The chain's CDR3 is CASSLADGTPEQYF. Here the CDR3 DNA reads TGTGCCAGCAGCTTGGCGGATGGCACACCCGAGCAGTACTTC. The chain has TRBV5-4 and TRBJ2-7; no clear D. Germline CDR1 SGHNT, CDR2 YYREEE (reference sequence). CDR3 size: 14 residues. Trimming took 0 bases from V and 6 from J, leaving 13 bases between them.

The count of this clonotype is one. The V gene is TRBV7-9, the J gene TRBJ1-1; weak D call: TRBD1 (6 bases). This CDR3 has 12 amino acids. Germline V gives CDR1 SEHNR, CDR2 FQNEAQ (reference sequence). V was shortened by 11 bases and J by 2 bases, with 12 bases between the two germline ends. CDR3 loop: CAQGTPNTEAFF. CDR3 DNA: TGTGCCCAGGGGACACCTAACACTGAAGCTTTCTTT.

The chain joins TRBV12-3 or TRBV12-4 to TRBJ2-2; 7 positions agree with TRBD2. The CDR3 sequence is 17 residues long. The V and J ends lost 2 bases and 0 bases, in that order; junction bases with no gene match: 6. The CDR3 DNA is TGTGCCAGCAGTTTATTTACGGGAGGCGCGAACACCGGGGAGCTGTTTTTT. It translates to CASSLFTGGANTGELFF.

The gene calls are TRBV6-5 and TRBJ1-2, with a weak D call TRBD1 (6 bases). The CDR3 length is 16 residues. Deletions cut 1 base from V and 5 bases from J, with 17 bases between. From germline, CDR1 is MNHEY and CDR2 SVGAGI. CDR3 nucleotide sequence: TGTGCCAGCAGTTACTACAGGGCCGGGGGTTTGTATGGCTACACCTTC. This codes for CASSYYRAGGLYGYTF.